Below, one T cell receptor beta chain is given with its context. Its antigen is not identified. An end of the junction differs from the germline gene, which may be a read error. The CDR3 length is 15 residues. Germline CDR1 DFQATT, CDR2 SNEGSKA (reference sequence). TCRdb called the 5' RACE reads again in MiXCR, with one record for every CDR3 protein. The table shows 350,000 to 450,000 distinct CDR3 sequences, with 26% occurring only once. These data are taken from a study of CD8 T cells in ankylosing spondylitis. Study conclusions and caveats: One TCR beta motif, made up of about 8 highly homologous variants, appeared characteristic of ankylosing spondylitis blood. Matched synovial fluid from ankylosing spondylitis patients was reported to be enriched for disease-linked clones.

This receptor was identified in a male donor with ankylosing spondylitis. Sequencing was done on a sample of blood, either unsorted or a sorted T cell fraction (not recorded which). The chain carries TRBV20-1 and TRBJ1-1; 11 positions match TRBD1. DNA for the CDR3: TGCAGAGCTAGAGGCGGACAGGGGGCTGACACTGAAGCTTTCTTT. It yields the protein CRARGGQGADTEAFF.